What follows are 5 T cell receptor beta chains derived from one specimen sequenced in a study of cytotoxic CD8 clonotypes in ibrutinib-treated CLL. Generated by immunoSEQ multiplex PCR, the TCRdb table keeps only in-frame clones and is missing some. Of around 160,000 clones listed, around nine tenths are singletons. Sample: PBMCs, taken at disease progression, from a patient treated with ibrutinib. These receptors were obtained from a human donor with chronic lymphocytic leukemia.

The CDR3 region has the DNA TGTGCCAGCAGTTACGATCGGGCAGGGGAAAGGTTTGGCTACACCTTC. This encodes CASSYDRAGERFGYTF. V is TRBV6-6 and J is TRBJ1-2; D might be TRBD1 (6 bases). This CDR3 has 16 amino acids. Per the germline V gene, CDR1 is MNHNY and CDR2 is SVGAGI (reference sequence). V was cut by 2 bases and J by 7 bases, with 20 bases left in between.

This clone was counted once. This sequence joins TRBV28 and TRBJ2-3; 9 nucleotides align to TRBD2. This CDR3 region has 16 residues. Germline loops: CDR1 MDHEN, CDR2 SYDVKM. The V segment lost 3 bases and the J segment 4 bases; nucleotides outside the gene matches: 8. CDR3 DNA: TGTGCCAGCAGTTTTCAGCGGGAGGTCCCCCCAGATACGCAGTATTTT. Its protein is CASSFQREVPPDTQYF.

The chain has TRBV5-6 and TRBJ2-7; possibly TRBD2 for D (6 bases). This CDR3 is built from 15 residues. V lost 0 bases, J lost 3 bases, and 13 bases lay in between. Per germline, CDR1 SGHDT and CDR2 YYEEEE. CDR3 sequence reads: CASSLVGGSDYEQYF. DNA of the CDR3: TGTGCCAGCAGCTTGGTCGGGGGATCGGACTACGAGCAGTACTTC.

This sequence joins TRBV6-5 and TRBJ2-5, with 9 bases matching TRBD1. The end of the DNA aligns better with TRBJ2-7, so the J call may be wrong. The CDR3 length is 12 residues. Germline V gene lookup returns CDR1 MNHEY and CDR2 SVGAGI. CDR3 residues: CASKTGGGEQYF. The CDR3 DNA reads TGTGCCAGCAAAACAGGGGGCGGCGAGCAGTACTTC.

CDR3 in DNA: TGTGCCAGCAGCTTTGGAGGGAAAAGCGCCAAAAACATTCAGTACTTC. Translating it yields CASSFGGKSAKNIQYF. V usage is TRBV5-4 and J usage is TRBJ2-4; possible D gene TRBD2, 6 bases. This CDR3 contains 16 residues. Germline V CDR1 and CDR2: SGHNT, YYREEE (reference sequence). V shed 2 bases and J shed 1 base, with 13 bases lying between them.